This T cell receptor (beta chain) comes out of a study of cytomegalovirus exposure and HLA in healthy donors. Study-wide results and caveats: The tendency of first-cohort TCR clusters to co-occur in the 90 to 150 validation repertoires was the finding of a later analysis. There were some public TCRs occurring in many donors, but most TCR sequences were rare.

TCRdb keeps only in-frame clones here, not all; method: immunoSEQ multiplex PCR. The data hold hundreds of thousands of clones, with around 87% observed a single time. The V gene lost 6 bases and the J gene lost 1 base, with 13 bases spanning the gap. The CDR3 is 15 residues long. From germline, CDR1 is SNHLY and CDR2 FYNNEI. Separation from the 666-subject first cohort characterized the 120-subject validation cohort, to which the donors belonged. This clone came up once. Its cognate antigen is unknown. This chain links TRBV2 with TRBJ1-3; tentatively, D is TRBD1 (6 bases). The receptor comes from a woman aged 18-29 years in good health and CMV-seropositive. The sample comprised PBMCs. Here the CDR3 DNA reads TGTGCCAGCAGCCCGACCGGACAGTCTGGAAACACCATATATTTT. As protein: CASSPTGQSGNTIYF.